These 26 T cell receptor beta chains originate from one sample sequenced in a study of identical twins. One entry per CDR3 protein, called by TCRdb with MiXCR from the 5' RACE reads. This sample has roughly 1.6 million distinct CDR3 sequences, with about 32% found just once. The sequencing sample was made of cord blood. These TCRs come from a newborn girl in good health.

The chain carries TRBV4-2 and TRBJ2-3, with TRBD2 identical over 7 bases. Germline V gene lookup returns CDR1 LGHNA and CDR2 YNFKEQ. Trimming took 0 bases from V and 2 from J; bases not matched to a gene: 8. The CDR3 extends over 17 amino acids. CDR3 nucleotides: TGTGCCAGCAGCCAAGATCGGGGCGGGAGAACCACAGATACGCAGTATTTT. It translates to CASSQDRGGRTTDTQYF.

The V call is TRBV7-9, the J call TRBJ1-4; TRBD1 matches 7 bases. Germline V lookup: CDR1 SEHNR, CDR2 FQNEAQ (reference sequence). CDR3 length: 14 amino acids. Trimming cost V 5 bases and J 8 bases; bases outside gene matches: 8. The CDR3 protein is CASSARQGEEKLFF. The CDR3 nucleotides are TGTGCCAGCAGCGCACGACAGGGAGAGGAAAAACTGTTTTTT.

This clonotype showed up just a few times. The chain carries TRBV7-9 and TRBJ1-4, with D perhaps TRBD1 (6 bases). The CDR3 length is 13 residues. In germline, CDR1 is SEHNR, CDR2 FQNEAQ (reference sequence). V was shortened by 10 bases and J by 4 bases, with 13 bases between the two germline ends. CDR3 amino acids: CATSRGSNEKLFF. Here the CDR3 DNA reads TGTGCCACCTCCAGGGGTAGTAATGAAAAACTGTTTTTT.

V and J are TRBV28 and TRBJ2-7, with D perhaps matching TRBD2 (7 bases). The ends were cut back, 10 bases at V and 2 bases at J, with 12 bases in the middle. This CDR3 is built from 12 residues. The germline V gene has CDR1 MDHEN and CDR2 SYDVKM. CDR3: CATKGGTYEQYF. DNA of the CDR3: TGTGCCACCAAGGGGGGGACCTACGAGCAGTACTTC.

This clonotype occurred a few times. This CDR3 is CASSKISGPYSSLHF. The CDR3, as DNA: TGTGCCAGCAGTAAAATCTCCGGGCCCTACTCATCCCTCCACTTT. The chain joins TRBV11-2 to TRBJ1-6; D not certain. This CDR3 has 15 residues. Germline CDR1 SGHAT, CDR2 FQNNGV. V dropped 6 bases and J dropped 14 bases, with 23 bases sitting between them.

There are a few counts of this clonotype. This chain uses TRBV4-2 with TRBJ1-1; D gene unclear. Germline V gene data show CDR1 as LGHNA and CDR2 as YNFKEQ. CDR3 length: 18 residues. The germline V and J ends were trimmed by 0 bases and 3 bases, with 20 bases remaining between them. CDR3 protein: CASSQDPYRKAGDTEAFF. CDR3 nucleotides: TGTGCCAGCAGCCAAGATCCCTACAGAAAGGCCGGCGACACTGAAGCTTTCTTT.

The table lists this clonotype with a few counts. The V call is TRBV12-5, the J call TRBJ2-3, with 9 positions matching TRBD2. The CDR3 has 14 residues. Trimming took 1 base from V and 4 from J; bases not matched to a gene: 0. The germline V gene has CDR1 LGHNT and CDR2 FRNRAP. The CDR3 DNA sequence: TGTGCTAGTGGTTTGGGACTAGCGGCAGATACGCAGTATTTT. It encodes CASGLGLAADTQYF.

A few counts support this clonotype. This rearrangement joins TRBV4-2 to TRBJ1-2, with 7 positions matching TRBD1. CDR1 is LGHNA and CDR2 is YNFKEQ in the germline V gene. The CDR3 length is 15 residues. J lost 5 bases, V lost 0 bases, and 6 bases had no gene match. In DNA form, the CDR3 reads TGTGCCAGCAGCCAAGATCGTCAGGGGGTGTATGGCTACACCTTC. Encoded protein: CASSQDRQGVYGYTF.

The chain employs TRBV12-3 or TRBV12-4 and TRBJ1-1; TRBD1 is a possible D gene (6 bases). The CDR3 has 14 residues. V shed 5 bases and J shed 2 bases, with 12 bases lying between them. CDR3 sequence (DNA): TGTGCCAGCAGTCTTACAGGGATAAACACTGAAGCTTTCTTT. This sequence encodes CASSLTGINTEAFF.

V usage is TRBV4-2 and J usage is TRBJ1-2, with TRBD1 matching over 7 bases. The CDR3 is 18 amino acids. Looked up from germline, CDR1 is LGHNA and CDR2 is YNFKEQ. Trimming cost V 1 base and J 4 bases; bases outside gene matches: 15. The CDR3 here is CASSQVGLGVGQVYGYTF. CDR3 nucleotides: TGTGCCAGCAGCCAAGTAGGCCTTGGCGTCGGACAGGTCTATGGCTACACCTTC.

This clonotype was counted only a few times. The gene calls are TRBV6-1 and TRBJ1-1; TRBD1 matches 8 bases. The CDR3 spans 13 residues. Germline V gene data show CDR1 as MNHNS and CDR2 as SASEGT. The ends lost 8 bases at V and 2 bases at J; junction bases unmatched: 4. CDR3 bases: TGTGCCAGCCTGGACAGGGCCAACACTGAAGCTTTCTTT. The encoded protein is CASLDRANTEAFF.

The chain has TRBV7-8 and TRBJ2-4; unclear D gene. This CDR3 has 16 amino acids. The V gene's germline CDR1 is SGHVS and CDR2 FQNEAQ. V gave up 3 bases and J gave up 0 bases, with 12 bases separating them. Here the CDR3 reads CASSFHALIAKNIQYF. CDR3 in DNA: TGTGCCAGCAGCTTCCATGCGTTAATAGCCAAAAACATTCAGTACTTC. The entire variable domain, with the rest obtained from reference TRBV7-8 and TRBJ2-4, is as follows: GAGVSQSPRYKVAKRGQDVALRCDPISGHVSLFWYQQALGQGPEFLTYFQNEAQLDKSGLPSDRFFAERPEGSVSTLKIQRTQQEDSAVYLCASSFHALIAKNIQYFGAGTRLSVL.

This chain connects TRBV7-2 to TRBJ1-5, with D maybe TRBD1 (5 bases). V lost 0 bases to trimming and J lost 0 bases, with 15 bases between them. The germline CDR1 and CDR2 sequences are SGHTA and FQGNSA. The CDR3 runs to 18 residues. The CDR3 here is CASSLAVAGPYSNQPQHF. As DNA, the CDR3 is TGTGCCAGCAGCTTAGCGGTGGCAGGGCCTTATAGCAATCAGCCCCAGCATTTT.

This clonotype came up many times. This chain connects TRBV20-1 to TRBJ2-7; 8 bases are shared with TRBD1. CDR1 and CDR2 from the germline V gene are DFQATT and SNEGSKA (reference sequence). The CDR3 has 14 amino acids. V lost 3 bases to trimming and J lost 0 bases; unmatched junction nucleotides: 4. The CDR3 spells CSASRQGSSYEQYF. The CDR3 nucleotides are TGCAGTGCTAGCCGACAGGGGAGCTCCTACGAGCAGTACTTC.

V and J are TRBV5-5 and TRBJ2-7, with D perhaps TRBD2 (6 bases). V lost 0 bases, J lost 4 bases, and 14 bases lay in between. The CDR3 has 15 amino acids. Germline values: CDR1 SGHKS, CDR2 YYEKEE (reference sequence). The CDR3 bases are TGTGCCAGCAGCTTGGTGGGTCTCGCGGGGTACGAGCAGTACTTC. As protein: CASSLVGLAGYEQYF.

DNA for the CDR3: TGTGCCAGCAGCTTAGCGGTCGCAGCCAGGGAGCTGTTTTTT. Translated, it gives CASSLAVAARELFF. This sequence joins TRBV7-2 and TRBJ2-2; D remains unclear. Trimming took 0 bases from V and 9 from J, leaving 11 bases between them. The germline V gene has CDR1 SGHTA and CDR2 FQGNSA. This CDR3 has 14 residues.

A few counts support this clonotype. The chain carries TRBV10-3 and TRBJ2-1; 7 nucleotides agree with TRBD1. CDR1 and CDR2 (germline): ENHRY, SYGVKD. V shed 3 bases and J 6 bases; nucleotides not matched to a gene: 14. CDR3 length: 17 residues. CDR3 in amino acids: CAISDPGVTKGANEQFF. For the CDR3, the DNA is TGTGCCATCAGTGACCCCGGGGTAACCAAGGGGGCCAATGAGCAGTTCTTC.

In this sample, this clonotype turned up a few times. The V gene is TRBV29-1, the J gene TRBJ2-1; D remains unclear. Germline-derived CDR1 and CDR2 are SQVTM and ANQGSEA. This CDR3 is built from 13 residues. Trimming shortened V by 5 bases and J by 1 base, and 9 bases separated the two germline ends. CDR3 DNA: TGCAGCGTTAGGTCTCCTTCCTACAATGAGCAGTTCTTC. This sequence encodes CSVRSPSYNEQFF.

V is TRBV28 and J is TRBJ1-1; D unclear. The V and J ends lost 4 bases and 1 base respectively, with 10 bases between them. Germline CDR1 MDHEN, CDR2 SYDVKM. This CDR3 contains 14 residues. The CDR3 spells CASSSPPGNTEAFF. The CDR3 DNA is TGTGCCAGCAGTTCCCCGCCCGGGAACACTGAAGCTTTCTTT.

The gene calls are TRBV20-1 and TRBJ1-5; tentatively, D is TRBD1 (6 bases). The V and J ends lost 6 bases and 0 bases respectively, with 18 bases between them. This CDR3 is built from 16 residues. CDR1 and CDR2 (germline): DFQATT, SNEGSKA (reference sequence). The CDR3 reads CSALIRGADSNQPQHF. The CDR3 nucleotides are TGCAGTGCCCTAATTCGGGGGGCTGATAGCAATCAGCCCCAGCATTTT.

In regard to this clonotype: This may come from a read error, since a much larger clone is one base off. The V call is TRBV29-1, the J call TRBJ2-1; 7 bases are a match to TRBD1. In germline, CDR1 is SQVTM, CDR2 ANQGSEA. The CDR3 length is 14 residues. The chain's CDR3 is CSVPDRVSYNERFF. CDR3 sequence (DNA): TGCAGCGTCCCCGACAGGGTCTCCTACAATGAGCGGTTCTTC.

This clonotype was recorded once. This chain joins TRBV20-1 and TRBJ2-5, with 12 positions matching TRBD2. The CDR3 loop spans 13 amino acids. The germline CDR1 and CDR2 sequences are DFQATT and SNEGSKA (reference sequence). This chain's CDR3 is CSGTSGSYNEQYF. Written as DNA, the CDR3 is TGCAGCGGGACTAGCGGGTCCTACAATGAGCAGTACTTC.

In its sample, this clonotype was seen a few times. The rearrangement joins TRBV9 to TRBJ1-2; D might be TRBD1 (6 bases). The germline V gene encodes CDR1 SGDLS and CDR2 YYNGEE. V shed 5 bases and J shed 8 bases, with 25 bases lying between them. The CDR3 contains 16 residues. CDR3 region: CASRLTLKQGRWGYTF. For the CDR3, the DNA is TGTGCCAGCAGACTGACGCTCAAACAGGGTCGCTGGGGCTACACCTTC.

The sample holds one count of this clonotype. The rearrangement joins TRBV7-9 to TRBJ1-2, with D possibly TRBD1 on 6 matching bases. Trimming left V 8 bases short and J 2 bases short, with 12 bases between. The CDR3 is 13 amino acids. Germline lookup yields CDR1 SEHNR and CDR2 FQNEAQ (reference sequence). The CDR3 is CASGYRENYGYTF. The CDR3 DNA is TGTGCCAGCGGTTACAGGGAAAACTATGGCTACACCTTC.

V gene TRBV13 combines with J gene TRBJ2-1, with 10 bases identical to TRBD2. The V segment lost 4 bases and the J segment 8 bases; nucleotides outside the gene matches: 26. There are 21 residues in the CDR3. Germline-derived CDR1 and CDR2 are PRHDT and FYEKMQ (reference sequence). DNA for the CDR3: TGTGCCAGCAGCTCCCTGTTCCCAACGGTCGGTGTGGCTAGCGGGAGCGATGAGCAGTTCTTC. This translates into CASSSLFPTVGVASGSDEQFF.

The V call is TRBV20-1, the J call TRBJ1-2; D not resolved. The CDR3 runs 11 residues. V lost 6 bases to trimming and J lost 7 bases, with 12 bases between them. Germline lookup yields CDR1 DFQATT and CDR2 SNEGSKA (reference sequence). This CDR3 reads CSATTLSGYTF. The CDR3 DNA reads as TGCAGTGCCACTACGTTGTCTGGCTACACCTTC.